The present T cell receptor beta chain was sequenced within a study of T cells of healthy individuals. This clonotype was recorded at least ten times. MiXCR was run by TCRdb on the 5' RACE reads, yielding one entry per CDR3 protein. The profile shows fewer than 70,000 distinct CDR3 sequences, roughly 14% of them singletons. CDR3 size: 11 residues. Trimming pared 5 bases from V and 1 base from J, leaving 5 bases between. CDR1 SQVTM and CDR2 ANQGSEA come from the germline V gene. The sequence derives from a human donor in good health. The chain carries TRBV29-1 and TRBJ1-1; D unresolved. The CDR3 loop reads CSVKENTEAFF. The CDR3 DNA is TGCAGCGTTAAGGAGAACACTGAAGCTTTCTTT.